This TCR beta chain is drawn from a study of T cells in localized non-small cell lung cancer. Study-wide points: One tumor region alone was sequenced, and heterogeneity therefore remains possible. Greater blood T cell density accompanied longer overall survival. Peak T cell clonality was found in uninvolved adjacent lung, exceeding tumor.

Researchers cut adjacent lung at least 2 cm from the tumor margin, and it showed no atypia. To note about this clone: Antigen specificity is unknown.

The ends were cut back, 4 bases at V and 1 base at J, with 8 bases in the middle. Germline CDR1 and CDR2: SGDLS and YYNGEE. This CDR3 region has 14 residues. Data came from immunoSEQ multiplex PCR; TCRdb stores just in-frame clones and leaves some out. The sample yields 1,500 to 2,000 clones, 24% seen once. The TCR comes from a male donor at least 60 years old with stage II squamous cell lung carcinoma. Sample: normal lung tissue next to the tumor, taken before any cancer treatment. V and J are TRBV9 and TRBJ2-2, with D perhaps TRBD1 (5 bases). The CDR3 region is CASSITGNTGELFF. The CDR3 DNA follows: TGTGCCAGCAGCATTACAGGGAACACCGGGGAGCTGTTTTTT.